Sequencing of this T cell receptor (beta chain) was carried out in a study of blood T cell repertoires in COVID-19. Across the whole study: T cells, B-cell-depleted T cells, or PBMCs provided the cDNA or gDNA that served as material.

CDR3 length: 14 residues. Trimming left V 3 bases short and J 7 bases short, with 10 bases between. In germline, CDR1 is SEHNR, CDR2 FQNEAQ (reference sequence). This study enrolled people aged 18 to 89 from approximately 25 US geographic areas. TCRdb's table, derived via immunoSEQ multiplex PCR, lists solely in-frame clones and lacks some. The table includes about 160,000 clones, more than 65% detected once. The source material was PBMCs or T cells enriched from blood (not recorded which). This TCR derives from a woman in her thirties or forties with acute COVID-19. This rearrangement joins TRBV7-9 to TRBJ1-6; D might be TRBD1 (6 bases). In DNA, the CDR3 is TGTGCCAGCAGCTTCGGGGACAAAAATTCACCCCTCCACTTT. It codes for CASSFGDKNSPLHF. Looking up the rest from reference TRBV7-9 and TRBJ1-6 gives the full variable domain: DTGVSQNPRHKITKRGQNVTFRCDPISEHNRLYWYRQTLGQGPEFLTYFQNEAQLEKSRLLSDRFSAERPKGSFSTLEIQRTEQGDSAMYLCASSFGDKNSPLHFGNGTRLTVT.